Listed below are T cell receptor beta chains from one sample, sequenced in a study of tumor-infiltrating lymphocytes in primary liver carcinoma. TCRdb independently ran MiXCR on the multiplex PCR reads; one entry per CDR3 protein. Here the sample spans about 350,000 distinct CDR3 sequences, roughly 61% being singletons. Sequenced material: peripheral blood. Every receptor here comes from a man between 35 and 55 years old with primary liver carcinoma and hepatitis B virus infection. Both conserved end residues are part of each CDR3. The order of the fields is CDR3 DNA, CDR3 protein, V gene, J gene, clone size, CDR3 length, D gene. D genes are given only for firm matches. Not every row has a clone size; where given, it reads once, few, many or a size class.

TGTGCCAGCAGTTACTCGAGGGCGACCTACGAGCAGTACTTC	CASSYSRATYEQYF	TRBV6-2/TRBV6-3	TRBJ2-7	many	14	NA
TGTGCCAGCAGTCTAGGTGGGACAGGTATCTCTGTGGCCAACGTCTTGACTTTC	CASSLGGTGISVANVLTF	TRBV11-2	TRBJ2-6	NA	18	TRBD1
TGTGCCTGGGATAGCGGGAGCTCCTACATTGAGCAGTTCTTC	CAWDSGSSYIEQFF	TRBV30	TRBJ2-1	NA	14	TRBD2
TGTGCCAGCAGTTACAGGCGGACAGGGGGAAGTACTGAAGCTTCCTTT	CASSYRRTGGSTEASF	TRBV6-6	TRBJ1-1	NA	16	TRBD1
TGTGCCAGCAGTGAAGCCTCAGCGGACCCCTCCTACGAGCAGTACTTC	CASSEASADPSYEQYF	TRBV6-1	TRBJ2-7	many	16	NA
TGTGCCAGCAACTCCCTGACTAGCGGCGAAAACATTCAGTACTTC	CASNSLTSGENIQYF	TRBV11-1	TRBJ2-4	NA	15	TRBD2
TGTGCCAGCAGCCATTGGGGACTAGCGTTAAGCACAGATACGCAGTATTTT	CASSHWGLALSTDTQYF	TRBV7-9	TRBJ2-3	NA	17	TRBD2
TGCGCCAGCAGCAAAGTCTGGACACCGTCAGGAGAGACCCAGTACTTC	CASSKVWTPSGETQYF	TRBV4-1	TRBJ2-5	NA	16	NA
TGCGCCAGCAGCCAAGTTAACAGGGGCTCCTACAATGAGCAGTTCTTC	CASSQVNRGSYNEQFF	TRBV4-1	TRBJ2-1	NA	16	TRBD1
TGTGCCAGCAGCGCGGGGGGTTCGGGTACCGGGGAGCTGTTTTTT	CASSAGGSGTGELFF	TRBV6-1	TRBJ2-2	NA	15	TRBD2
TGTGCCAGCAGCCCACGGACAGGGGCGGGCTCCTACGAGCAGTACTTC	CASSPRTGAGSYEQYF	TRBV11-2	TRBJ2-7	many	16	TRBD1
TGTGCCAGCGGGCAGACCTACGTGCAGTACTTC	CASGQTYVQYF	TRBV6-2/TRBV6-3	TRBJ2-7	once	11	NA
TGTGCCAGCAGCACTGGCCTGGGCGGAGTCTCCAACGAGCAGTACTTC	CASSTGLGGVSNEQYF	TRBV11-2	TRBJ2-7	NA	16	NA
TGTGCCTGGAGTTGGGACAGCCTCATTCAGTACTTC	CAWSWDSLIQYF	TRBV30	TRBJ2-4	few	12	TRBD1
TGTGCCAACAGTTCCGAGCGGAGGCCCCCCTACGAGCAGTACTTC	CANSSERRPPYEQYF	TRBV6-2/TRBV6-3	TRBJ2-7	NA	15	NA
TGTGCCAGCAACCATAAAGCGGGGAACACAGATACGCCGTATTTT	CASNHKAGNTDTPYF	TRBV11-2	TRBJ2-3	NA	15	TRBD2